Sequencing of this T cell receptor (beta chain) was carried out in a study of T cells in Graves' hyperthyroidism and ophthalmopathy. Study-wide context: The blood sample was taken at first diagnosis, before treatment began.

TCR beta CDR3 regions were amplified from RNA transcripts. The primer set for the first-round RT-PCR of the TCR CDR3 was HTBI. TCRdb itself ran the multiplex PCR reads through MiXCR, one entry per CDR3 protein. The sample lists 300,000 to 450,000 distinct CDR3 sequences; 20% to 30% were seen once. The CDR3 length is 16 residues. The germline CDR1 and CDR2 sequences are SGHRS and YFSETQ. The germline V and J ends were trimmed by 0 bases and 0 bases, with 10 bases remaining between them. Study outcomes and limitations: Separating ophthalmopathy from stable hyperthyroidism was achieved by a 13 V-J model.

This clonotype came up a few times. Its antigen is unidentified. The authors deemed Graves' hyperthyroidism stable absent ophthalmopathy progression within 18 months. Reasons for excluding patients were uncontrolled infection, other autoimmune disease, pregnancy or lactation. Sequencing was performed on blood. The TCR originated in a man aged 50 or older with Graves' hyperthyroidism. The rearrangement uses TRBV5-1 and TRBJ2-1; possibly TRBD1 for D (6 bases). The CDR3, as DNA: TGCGCCAGCAGCTTGGAGCTGGGGGCCTCCTACAATGAGCAGTTCTTC. It encodes CASSLELGASYNEQFF.